This T cell receptor (beta chain) stems from a study of CD8+ T cells in alopecia areata. TCR sequencing used cDNA made by reverse transcription of extracted RNA. Sequencing was performed with immunoSEQ multiplex PCR; in TCRdb, only in-frame clones are kept and a portion is missing. This repertoire shows hundreds of thousands of clones, roughly two thirds found once; its top ten account for around 1.2%. About this clone: The same CDR3 also results from other DNA sequences found in this sample.

Trimming removed 0 bases at V and 5 bases at J, with 10 bases between. CDR1 is MNHEY, CDR2 SVGAGI, per germline. This CDR3 has 14 amino acids. The sample in question was CD4+ T cells sorted from blood, obtained at week 0. V gene TRBV6-5 combines with J gene TRBJ1-1, with D possibly being TRBD1 (5 bases). This clonotype originated in a human donor with alopecia areata. Here the CDR3 reads CASSYSQGLTEAFF. CDR3 nucleotides: TGTGCCAGCAGTTACTCGCAGGGCCTTACTGAAGCTTTCTTT.